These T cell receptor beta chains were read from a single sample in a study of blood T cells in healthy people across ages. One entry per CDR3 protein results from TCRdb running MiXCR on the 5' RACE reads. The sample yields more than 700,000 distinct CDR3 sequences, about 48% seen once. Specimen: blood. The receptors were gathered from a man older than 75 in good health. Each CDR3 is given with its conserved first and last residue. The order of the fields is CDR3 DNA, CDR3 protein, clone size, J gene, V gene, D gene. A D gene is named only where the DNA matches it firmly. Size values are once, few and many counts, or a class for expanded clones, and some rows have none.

CDR3 DNA: TGCGCCAGCAGAAAGCGGGAGGGACAAACCTACGAGCAGTACTTC
CDR3 protein: CASRKREGQTYEQYF
clone size: NA
J gene: TRBJ2-7
V gene: TRBV10-2
D gene: TRBD2

CDR3 DNA: TGTGCCGCCAGGGCAGCTGGGGCCAACGTCCTGACTTTC
CDR3 protein: CAARAAGANVLTF
clone size: few
J gene: TRBJ2-6
V gene: TRBV6-5
D gene: NA

CDR3 DNA: TGTGCCACCGGGGGACTAGCGGGAGGGTCCTCCAACATTCAGTACTTC
CDR3 protein: CATGGLAGGSSNIQYF
clone size: NA
J gene: TRBJ2-4
V gene: TRBV28
D gene: TRBD2

CDR3 DNA: TGTGCCAGCAGCTTTGTCCAAGGGGGCGGGACCTACGAGCAGTACTTC
CDR3 protein: CASSFVQGGGTYEQYF
clone size: few
J gene: TRBJ2-7
V gene: TRBV7-2
D gene: NA

CDR3 DNA: TGTGCCAGCAGACCTTCGGACAGGGAATCTAACTATGGCTACACCTTC
CDR3 protein: CASRPSDRESNYGYTF
clone size: NA
J gene: TRBJ1-2
V gene: TRBV4-2
D gene: TRBD1

CDR3 DNA: TGCAGTGCTGTGGCCCTGGGCGGGAGCTCGGACAGATACGCGTATTTT
CDR3 protein: CSAVALGGSSDRYAYF
clone size: few
J gene: TRBJ2-3
V gene: TRBV20-1
D gene: NA

CDR3 DNA: TGCAGTGCTAGAGGGCTACCTGGCACAGATACGCAGTATTTT
CDR3 protein: CSARGLPGTDTQYF
clone size: NA
J gene: TRBJ2-3
V gene: TRBV20-1
D gene: NA

CDR3 DNA: TGTGCCACCAGCAGAGCACGGAATAATTCACCCCTCCACTTT
CDR3 protein: CATSRARNNSPLHF
clone size: NA
J gene: TRBJ1-6
V gene: TRBV15
D gene: NA

CDR3 DNA: TGTGCCAGCAGCTTAGGACAGGGGCGGGATTCACCCCTCCACTTT
CDR3 protein: CASSLGQGRDSPLHF
clone size: NA
J gene: TRBJ1-6
V gene: TRBV7-8
D gene: TRBD1

CDR3 DNA: TGCGCCAGCAGCTTGGTAGTGGATTCACCCCTCCACTTT
CDR3 protein: CASSLVVDSPLHF
clone size: NA
J gene: TRBJ1-6
V gene: TRBV5-1
D gene: NA

CDR3 DNA: TGCGCCAGCAGTCGCATCAGGGGGGAGACCCAGTACTTC
CDR3 protein: CASSRIRGETQYF
clone size: NA
J gene: TRBJ2-5
V gene: TRBV10-2
D gene: TRBD1

CDR3 DNA: TGTGCCAGCAGCTTAGACTTCTCCTCCTACAATGAGCAGTTCTTC
CDR3 protein: CASSLDFSSYNEQFF
clone size: few
J gene: TRBJ2-1
V gene: TRBV7-2
D gene: NA

CDR3 DNA: TGTGCCAGCACTCAGCCGGGACAGTGGAACAATGAGCAGTTCTTC
CDR3 protein: CASTQPGQWNNEQFF
clone size: NA
J gene: TRBJ2-1
V gene: TRBV27
D gene: TRBD1

CDR3 DNA: TGCAGTGCTAGACTCGCAGGGGCGAAGATATACAATGAGCAGTTCTTC
CDR3 protein: CSARLAGAKIYNEQFF
clone size: many
J gene: TRBJ2-1
V gene: TRBV20-1
D gene: NA

CDR3 DNA: TGTGCCAGCAGTTCGATGGACAGAGGAGCTGAAGCTTTCTTT
CDR3 protein: CASSSMDRGAEAFF
clone size: once
J gene: TRBJ1-1
V gene: TRBV6-5
D gene: NA

CDR3 DNA: TGTGCCAGCAGCTTAGTGACGGCAGGTAGCAGATACGCGTATTTT
CDR3 protein: CASSLVTAGSRYAYF
clone size: few
J gene: TRBJ2-3
V gene: TRBV11-2
D gene: NA

CDR3 DNA: TGCAGTGCCGACAGGACACAAGAGACCCAGTACTTC
CDR3 protein: CSADRTQETQYF
clone size: NA
J gene: TRBJ2-5
V gene: TRBV20-1
D gene: NA

CDR3 DNA: TGTGCCAGCAGCCCCTACTCTGGGGCCAACGTCCTGACTTTC
CDR3 protein: CASSPYSGANVLTF
clone size: many
J gene: TRBJ2-6
V gene: TRBV6-1
D gene: NA

CDR3 DNA: TGTGCCAGCAGCTTAAGTGGGACTCATACGCAGTATTTT
CDR3 protein: CASSLSGTHTQYF
clone size: NA
J gene: TRBJ2-3
V gene: TRBV7-2
D gene: NA

CDR3 DNA: TGTGCCAGCAGTATTGGAGTAGCGGGAGTCGGCGAGGAGCTGTTTTTT
CDR3 protein: CASSIGVAGVGEELFF
clone size: NA
J gene: TRBJ2-2
V gene: TRBV6-2/TRBV6-3
D gene: TRBD2

CDR3 DNA: TGCAGCGTAGATCCCGGGACAATTTCGGAGACCCAGTACTTC
CDR3 protein: CSVDPGTISETQYF
clone size: few
J gene: TRBJ2-5
V gene: TRBV29-1
D gene: NA